This T cell receptor beta chain was recorded in a study of follicular helper T cells after annual influenza vaccination. The wider study: Sampling occurred days 0, 7 and 28 after each influenza vaccination. For some subjects, blood spans the 2013-2014, 2014-2015 and 2015-2016 annual vaccinations.

CDR3 length: 14 residues. The V gene end was trimmed by 5 bases and the J gene end by 3 bases; junction bases not matched to a gene: 3. The germline CDR1 and CDR2 sequences are LNHDA and SQIVND (reference sequence). For this clone: Its antigen remains unidentified.

The time point denotes: 2014-2015 season, pre-vaccination. Donors with HIV/AIDS, active malignancy, immunomodulators or active illness were excluded. Assay used: immunoSEQ multiplex PCR; TCRdb lists only in-frame clones, some missing. Of 11,000 to 15,000 clones detected, approximately 85% appear once; the ten largest clones hold about 0.27%. Whole-study results and caveats: ICOS-CD38- cTfh most often held earlier Day 7 ICOS+CD38+ clones.

V usage is TRBV19 and J usage is TRBJ1-4, with 7 bases fitting TRBD1. The sample in question was CXCR5- memory CD4+ T cells sorted from blood, obtained on the day of influenza vaccination. The clonotype originates from an adult who received the influenza vaccine. The CDR3 nucleotides read TGTGCCAGTAGTGTCGGGACAGCTAATGAAAAACTGTTTTTT. This encodes CASSVGTANEKLFF.